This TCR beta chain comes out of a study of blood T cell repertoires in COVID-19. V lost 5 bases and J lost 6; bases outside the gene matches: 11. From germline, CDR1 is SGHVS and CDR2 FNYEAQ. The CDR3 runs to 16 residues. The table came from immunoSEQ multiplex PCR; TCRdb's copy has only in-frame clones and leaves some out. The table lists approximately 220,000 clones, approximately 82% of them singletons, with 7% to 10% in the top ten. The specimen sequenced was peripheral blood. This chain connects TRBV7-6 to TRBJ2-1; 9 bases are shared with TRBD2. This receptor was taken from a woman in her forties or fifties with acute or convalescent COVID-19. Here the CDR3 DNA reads TGTGCCAGCAGCCAACGGGTCGCGGGAGGGGCCAATGAGCAGTTCTTC. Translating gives CASSQRVAGGANEQFF.